This TCR beta chain was observed in a study of T-cell memory formation after mild COVID-19. Using its own MiXCR run on the 5' RACE reads, TCRdb lists one record per CDR3 protein. The sample lists 110,000 or so distinct CDR3 sequences, about a fifth occurring once. V shed 4 bases and J 7 bases; nucleotides not matched to a gene: 1. The germline V gene encodes CDR1 ENHRY and CDR2 SYGVKD. This CDR3 contains 13 residues. This clonotype was seen a handful of times. Its antigen is not identified. The study's findings and limits: A balance of CD4 and CD8 characterized clones contracting day 15 to 85, whereas later expanders leaned CD4+. CD4+ contracting clones were mainly CM and EM; CD8+ ones, EMRA.

The sequence was collected from a man aged 18 to 35 who had mild COVID-19 (a few samples of this study predate the infection). Cell type and time point are not known. The V gene is TRBV10-3, the J gene TRBJ2-1; TRBD1 aligns across 10 bases. The material sequenced was PBMCs or a T cell subset sorted from them (not recorded which). CDR3 in DNA: TGTGCCATCAGTGGGACAGGGGGGAATGAGCAGTTCTTC. Amino acids: CAISGTGGNEQFF.